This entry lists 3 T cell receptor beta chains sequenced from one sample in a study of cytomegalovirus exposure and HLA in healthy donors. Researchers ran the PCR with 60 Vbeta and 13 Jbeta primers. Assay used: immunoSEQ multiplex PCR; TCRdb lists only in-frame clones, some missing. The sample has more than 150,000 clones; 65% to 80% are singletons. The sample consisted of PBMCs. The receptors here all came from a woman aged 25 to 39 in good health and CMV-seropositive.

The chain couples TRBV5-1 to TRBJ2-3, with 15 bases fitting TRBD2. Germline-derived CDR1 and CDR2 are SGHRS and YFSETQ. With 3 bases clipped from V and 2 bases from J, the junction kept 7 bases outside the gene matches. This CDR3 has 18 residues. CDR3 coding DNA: TGCGCCAGCAGCTCACGGGGACTAGCGGGGGGCCTCACAGATACGCAGTATTTT. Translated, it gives CASSSRGLAGGLTDTQYF.

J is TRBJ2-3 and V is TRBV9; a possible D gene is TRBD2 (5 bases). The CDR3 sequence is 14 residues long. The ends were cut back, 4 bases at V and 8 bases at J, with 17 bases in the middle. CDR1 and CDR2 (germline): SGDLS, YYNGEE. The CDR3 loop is CASSTSSGGGTQYF. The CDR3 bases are TGTGCCAGCAGCACTAGTTCCGGCGGTGGTACGCAGTATTTT. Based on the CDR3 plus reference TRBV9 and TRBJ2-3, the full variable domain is DSGVTQTPKHLITATGQRVTLRCSPRSGDLSVYWYQQSLDQGLQFLIQYYNGEERAKGNILERFSAQQFPDLHSELNLSSLELGDSALYFCASSTSSGGGTQYFGPGTRLTVL.

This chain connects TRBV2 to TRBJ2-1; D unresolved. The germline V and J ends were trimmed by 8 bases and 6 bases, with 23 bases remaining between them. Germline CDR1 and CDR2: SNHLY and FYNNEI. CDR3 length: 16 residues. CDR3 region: CASDEALPRTGNEQFF. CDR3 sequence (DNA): TGTGCCAGCGATGAAGCCCTACCAAGAACCGGCAATGAGCAGTTCTTC. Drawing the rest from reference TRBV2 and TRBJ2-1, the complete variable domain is EPEVTQTPSHQVTQMGQEVILRCVPISNHLYFYWYRQILGQKVEFLVSFYNNEISEKSEIFDDQFSVERPDGSNFTLKIRSTKLEDSAMYFCASDEALPRTGNEQFFGPGTRLTVL.